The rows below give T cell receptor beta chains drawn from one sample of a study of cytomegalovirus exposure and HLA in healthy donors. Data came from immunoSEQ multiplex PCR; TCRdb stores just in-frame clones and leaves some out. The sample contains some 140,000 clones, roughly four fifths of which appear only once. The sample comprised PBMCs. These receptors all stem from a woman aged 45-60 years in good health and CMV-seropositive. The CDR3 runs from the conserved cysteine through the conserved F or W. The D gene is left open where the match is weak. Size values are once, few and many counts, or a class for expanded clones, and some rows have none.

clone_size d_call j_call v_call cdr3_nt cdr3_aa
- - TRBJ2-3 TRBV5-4 TGTGCCAGCAGCTTGTGGGCAGGGAGCACAGATACGCAGTATTTT CASSLWAGSTDTQYF
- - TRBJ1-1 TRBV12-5 TGTGCTAGTGGTTTGACGACAGATGAAGCTTTCTTT CASGLTTDEAFF
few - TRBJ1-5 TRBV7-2 TGTGCCAGCAGCCCCCAGGGGAATCAGCCCCAGCATTTT CASSPQGNQPQHF
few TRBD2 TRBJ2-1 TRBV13 TGTGCCAGCAGCTTACTAGCGGGGGGTTACAATGAGCAGTTCTTC CASSLLAGGYNEQFF
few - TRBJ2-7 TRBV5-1 TGCGCCAGCAGGGAGGGACAGCAATTTTACGAGCAGTACTTC CASREGQQFYEQYF
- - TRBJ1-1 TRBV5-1 TGCGCCAGCAGCTTGGAGGGGTGGGGGAACACTGAAGCTTTCTTT CASSLEGWGNTEAFF
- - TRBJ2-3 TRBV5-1 TGCGCCAGCAGCCCCGACACCTTTGCCACAGATACGCAGTATTTT CASSPDTFATDTQYF
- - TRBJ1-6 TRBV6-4 TGTGCCAGCAGTGACGACAGTAGTTCACCCCTCCACTTT CASSDDSSSPLHF
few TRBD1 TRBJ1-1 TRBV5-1 TGCGCCAGCAGCCGGGACAGGTCGAACACTGAAGCTTTCTTT CASSRDRSNTEAFF
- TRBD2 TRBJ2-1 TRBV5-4 TGTGCCAGCAGCCACAGCGGGGGGGCCGTTTACAATGAGCAGTTCTTC CASSHSGGAVYNEQFF
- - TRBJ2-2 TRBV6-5 TGTGCCAGCAAGGGGCGAGGCGCGAACACCGGGGAGCTGTTTTTT CASKGRGANTGELFF
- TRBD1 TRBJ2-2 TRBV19 TGTGCCACTAAATTCCTGGGACAGAGGAACACCGGGGAGCTGTTTTTT CATKFLGQRNTGELFF
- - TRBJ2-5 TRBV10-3 TGTGCCACCAAACAGAACCCCCAAGAGACCCAGTACTTC CATKQNPQETQYF
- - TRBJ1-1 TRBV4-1 TGCGCCAGCAGCCGGAACCCAGGGCTGAACACTGAAGCTTTCTTT CASSRNPGLNTEAFF
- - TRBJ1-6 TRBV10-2 TGCGCCAGCACTGGGGCCAATTCACCCCTCCACTTT CASTGANSPLHF
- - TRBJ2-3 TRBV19 TGTGCCAGTATGGCAGGGTTCCGCACAGATACGCAGTATTTT CASMAGFRTDTQYF
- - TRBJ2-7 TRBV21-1 TGTGCCAGCAGCAAAACAGGGGGGCCGGGGGAGCAGTACTTC CASSKTGGPGEQYF
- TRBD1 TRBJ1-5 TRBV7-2 TGTGCCAGCAGCTTAGGTACAGGGGTGAGCCAGCCCCAGCATTTT CASSLGTGVSQPQHF
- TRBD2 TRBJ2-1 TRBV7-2 TGTGCCAGCAGCTTAGTAGCGGCTAGCGGGGGTATCTACAATGAGCAGTTCTTC CASSLVAASGGIYNEQFF
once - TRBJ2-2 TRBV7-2 TGTGCCAGCAGCCCCGGGGCAGCGGGCACCGGGGAGCTGTTTTTT CASSPGAAGTGELFF
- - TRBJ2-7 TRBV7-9 TGTGCCAGCAGCTTGGACAGCTCCGACGAGCAGTACTTC CASSLDSSDEQYF
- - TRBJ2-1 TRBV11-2 TGTGCCAGCAGCGATGGGAGGAGCTCCTACAATGAGCAGTTCTTC CASSDGRSSYNEQFF
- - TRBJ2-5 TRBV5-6 TGTGCCAGCAGCTTGGGGCCGATTGTTTACCAAGAGACCCAGTACTTC CASSLGPIVYQETQYF
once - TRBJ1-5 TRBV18 TGTGCCAGCTCGTCCGGAGGCTCCCGCAATCAGCCCCAGCATTTT CASSSGGSRNQPQHF
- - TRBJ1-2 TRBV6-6 TGTGCCACCGAGGGAGGTGGCTACACCTTC CATEGGGYTF
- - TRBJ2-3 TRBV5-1 TGCGCCAGCAGCTTGCAAAGGCGCGGGGATACGCAGTATTTT CASSLQRRGDTQYF
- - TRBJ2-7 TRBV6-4 TGTGCCAGCAGTGACGACGGGGAGACGGAGCAGTACTTC CASSDDGETEQYF
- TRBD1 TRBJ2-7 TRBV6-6 TGTGCCAGCAGTTACCTTGGGACAGGATCCTACGAGCAGTACTTC CASSYLGTGSYEQYF
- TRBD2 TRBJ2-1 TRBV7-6 TGTGCCAGCACCATATGGCGGGGGGGCCGCGGTGAGCAGTTCTTC CASTIWRGGRGEQFF
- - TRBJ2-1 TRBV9 TGTGCCAGCAGCGGCCCGGACAGCGCTTACAATGAGCAGTTCTTC CASSGPDSAYNEQFF